This TCR beta chain was observed in a study of T cells in Graves' hyperthyroidism and ophthalmopathy. Study-wide points: Most thyroid clonotypes expanded above 0.001 were also detected in blood. The model predicted ophthalmopathy a median 6.5 months before onset.

Patients aged 18 to 65 had newly diagnosed hyperthyroidism lasting under 2 months. V was cut by 6 bases and J by 3 bases, with 22 bases left in between. Germline loops: CDR1 MNHNS, CDR2 SASEGT. The CDR3 sequence is 17 residues long. This clonotype was detected ten times or more. Antigen unknown. TCR beta CDR3 regions were amplified from RNA. Initially, a first-round RT-PCR of the TCR CDR3 employed the HTBI primer set. TCRdb re-derived calls from the multiplex PCR reads in MiXCR, one entry per CDR3 protein. This sample has around 420,000 distinct CDR3 sequences; more than 15% occur once, and the top ten carry 7.7%.

The chain couples TRBV6-1 to TRBJ2-3, with D perhaps TRBD1 (6 bases). The sample comprised blood. The clonotype comes from a woman in her late teens or twenties with Graves' hyperthyroidism. In DNA form, the CDR3 reads TGTGCCAGCAGCTCTACGCGGCGGACAGAGCGGACAGATACGCAGTATTTT. It yields the protein CASSSTRRTERTDTQYF.